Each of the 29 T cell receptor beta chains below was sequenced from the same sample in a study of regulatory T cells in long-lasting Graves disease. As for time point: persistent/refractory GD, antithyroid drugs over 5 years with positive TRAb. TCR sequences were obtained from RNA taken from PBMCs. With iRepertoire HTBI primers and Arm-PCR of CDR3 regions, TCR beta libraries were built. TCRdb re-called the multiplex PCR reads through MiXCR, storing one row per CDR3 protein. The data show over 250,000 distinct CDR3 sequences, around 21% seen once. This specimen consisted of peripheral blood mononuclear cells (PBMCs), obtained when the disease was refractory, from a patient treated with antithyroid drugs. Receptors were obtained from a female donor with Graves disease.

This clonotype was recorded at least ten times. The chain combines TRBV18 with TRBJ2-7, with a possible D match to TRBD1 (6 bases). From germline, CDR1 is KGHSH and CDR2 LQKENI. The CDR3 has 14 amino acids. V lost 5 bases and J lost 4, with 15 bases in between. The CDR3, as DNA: TGTGCCAGCTCAGCTAACAGGGAGCCGTACGAGCAGTACTTC. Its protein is CASSANREPYEQYF.

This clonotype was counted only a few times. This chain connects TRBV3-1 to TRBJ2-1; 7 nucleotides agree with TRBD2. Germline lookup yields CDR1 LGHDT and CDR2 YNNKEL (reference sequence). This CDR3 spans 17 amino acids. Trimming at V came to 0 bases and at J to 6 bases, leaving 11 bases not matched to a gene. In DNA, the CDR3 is TGTGCCAGCAGCCAAGATCCTCGGCGGGGGAAAGGCAATGAGCAGTTCTTC. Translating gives CASSQDPRRGKGNEQFF.

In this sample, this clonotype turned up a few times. The CDR3 sequence: CASRKTSGWVTGELFF. For the CDR3, the DNA is TGTGCCAGCAGGAAGACAAGCGGGTGGGTCACCGGGGAGCTGTTTTTT. The chain employs TRBV6-1 and TRBJ2-2, with a tentative D call TRBD2 (6 bases). The CDR3 spans 16 residues. Per the germline V gene, CDR1 is MNHNS and CDR2 is SASEGT. Trimming took off 6 bases at V and 4 bases at J, with 18 bases between the two ends.

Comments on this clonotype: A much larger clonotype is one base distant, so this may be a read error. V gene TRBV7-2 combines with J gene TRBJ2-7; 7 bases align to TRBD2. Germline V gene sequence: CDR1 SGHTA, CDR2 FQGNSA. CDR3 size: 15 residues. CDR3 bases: TGTGCCAGCAGCTTTGGGTCTAGCGGATACTACGAGCAGTGCTTC. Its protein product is CASSFGSSGYYEQCF.

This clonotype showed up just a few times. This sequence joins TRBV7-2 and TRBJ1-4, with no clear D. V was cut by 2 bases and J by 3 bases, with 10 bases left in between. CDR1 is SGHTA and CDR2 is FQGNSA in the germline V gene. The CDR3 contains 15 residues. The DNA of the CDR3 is TGTGCCAGCAGCTTACTTGGGTCTCCTAATGAAAAACTGTTTTTT. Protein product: CASSLLGSPNEKLFF.

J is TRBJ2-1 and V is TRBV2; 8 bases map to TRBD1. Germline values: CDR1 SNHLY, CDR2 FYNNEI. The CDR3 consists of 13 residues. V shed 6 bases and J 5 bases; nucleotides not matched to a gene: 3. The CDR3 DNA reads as TGTGCCAGCAGGCAGGACAGGGACAATGAGCAGTTCTTC. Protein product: CASRQDRDNEQFF. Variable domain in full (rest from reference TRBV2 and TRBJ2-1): EPEVTQTPSHQVTQMGQEVILRCVPISNHLYFYWYRQILGQKVEFLVSFYNNEISEKSEIFDDQFSVERPDGSNFTLKIRSTKLEDSAMYFCASRQDRDNEQFFGPGTRLTVL.

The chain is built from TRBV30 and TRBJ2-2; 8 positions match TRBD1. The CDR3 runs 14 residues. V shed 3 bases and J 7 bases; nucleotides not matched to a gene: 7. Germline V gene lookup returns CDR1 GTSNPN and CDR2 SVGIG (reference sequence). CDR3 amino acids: CAWRQTGGYGELFF. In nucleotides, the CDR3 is TGTGCCTGGAGACAAACAGGGGGATACGGGGAGCTGTTTTTT.

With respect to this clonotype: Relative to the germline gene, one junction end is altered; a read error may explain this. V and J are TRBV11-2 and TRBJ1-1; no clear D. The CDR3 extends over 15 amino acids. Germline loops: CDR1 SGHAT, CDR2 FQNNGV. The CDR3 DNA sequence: TGTGCCAGCAGCTCCAGACCCTACCTGAACGCTGAAGCTTTCTTT. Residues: CASSSRPYLNAEAFF.

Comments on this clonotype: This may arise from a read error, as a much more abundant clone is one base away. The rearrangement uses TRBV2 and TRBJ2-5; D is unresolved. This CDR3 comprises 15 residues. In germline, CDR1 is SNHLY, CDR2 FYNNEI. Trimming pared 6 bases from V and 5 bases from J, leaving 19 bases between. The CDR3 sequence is CASRTGAHEKETQYF. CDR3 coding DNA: TGTGCCAGCAGGACGGGCGCCCACGAGAAGGAGACCCAGTACTTC.

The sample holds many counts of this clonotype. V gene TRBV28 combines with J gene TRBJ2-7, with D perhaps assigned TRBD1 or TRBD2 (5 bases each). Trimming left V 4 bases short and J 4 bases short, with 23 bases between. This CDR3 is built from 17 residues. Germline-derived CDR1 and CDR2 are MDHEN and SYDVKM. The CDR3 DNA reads TGTGCCAGCAGTTCCATCTCCGGGACCTTAATCCAATACGAGCAGTACTTC. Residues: CASSSISGTLIQYEQYF.

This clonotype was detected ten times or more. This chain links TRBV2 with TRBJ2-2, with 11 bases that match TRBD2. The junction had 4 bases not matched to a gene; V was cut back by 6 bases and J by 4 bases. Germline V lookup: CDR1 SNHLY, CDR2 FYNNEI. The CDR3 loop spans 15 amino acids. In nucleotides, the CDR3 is TGTGCCAGCAGCAGAGGACTAGCGGGCACCGGGGAGCTGTTTTTT. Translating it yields CASSRGLAGTGELFF.

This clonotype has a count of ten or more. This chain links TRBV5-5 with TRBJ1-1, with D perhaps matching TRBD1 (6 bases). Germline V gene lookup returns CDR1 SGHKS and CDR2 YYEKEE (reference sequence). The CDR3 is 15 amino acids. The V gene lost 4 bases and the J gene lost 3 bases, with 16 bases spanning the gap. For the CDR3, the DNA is TGTGCCAGCAGCCCCGTCGGGGCAGGGGACACTGAAGCTTTCTTT. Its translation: CASSPVGAGDTEAFF.

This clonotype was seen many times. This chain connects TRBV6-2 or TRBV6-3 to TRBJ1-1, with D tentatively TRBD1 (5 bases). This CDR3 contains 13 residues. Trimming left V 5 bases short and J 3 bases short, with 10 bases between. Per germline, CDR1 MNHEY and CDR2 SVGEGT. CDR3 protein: CASSDQGDTEAFF. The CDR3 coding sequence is TGTGCCAGCAGTGACCAGGGAGACACTGAAGCTTTCTTT.

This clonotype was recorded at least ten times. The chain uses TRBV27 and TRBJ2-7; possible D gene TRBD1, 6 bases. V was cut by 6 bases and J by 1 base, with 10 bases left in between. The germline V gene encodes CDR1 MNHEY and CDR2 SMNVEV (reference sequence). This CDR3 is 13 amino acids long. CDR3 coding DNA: TGTGCCAGCAGCTTCGGACAGTCCTACGAGCAGTACTTC. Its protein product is CASSFGQSYEQYF.

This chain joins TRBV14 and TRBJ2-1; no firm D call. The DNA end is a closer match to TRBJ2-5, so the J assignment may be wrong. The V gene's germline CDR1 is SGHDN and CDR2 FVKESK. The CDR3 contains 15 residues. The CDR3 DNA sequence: TGTGCCAGCAGCCAAGACGGTTTCCTTGGAGAGACCCAGTACTTC. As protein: CASSQDGFLGETQYF.

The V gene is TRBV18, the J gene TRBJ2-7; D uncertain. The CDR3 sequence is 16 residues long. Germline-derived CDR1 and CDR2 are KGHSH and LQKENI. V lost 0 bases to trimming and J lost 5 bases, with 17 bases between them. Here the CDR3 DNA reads TGTGCCAGCTCACCACCGCCGGCACTCCCGGGCGACGAGCAGTACTTC. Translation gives CASSPPPALPGDEQYF.

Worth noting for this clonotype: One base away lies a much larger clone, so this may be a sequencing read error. The CDR3 coding sequence is TGTGTCAGCAGTTTTGGTCCGGAGGGTGAGACCCAGTACTTC. It encodes CVSSFGPEGETQYF. The V gene is TRBV12-3 or TRBV12-4, the J gene TRBJ2-5; tentative D call: TRBD2 (6 bases). CDR3 length: 14 residues.

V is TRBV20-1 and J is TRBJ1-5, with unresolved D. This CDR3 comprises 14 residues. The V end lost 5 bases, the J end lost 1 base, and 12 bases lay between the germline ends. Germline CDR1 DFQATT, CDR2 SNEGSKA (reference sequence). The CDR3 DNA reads TGCAGTGCTTGGAGGACGGGGAGCAATCAGCCCCAGCATTTT. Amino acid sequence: CSAWRTGSNQPQHF.

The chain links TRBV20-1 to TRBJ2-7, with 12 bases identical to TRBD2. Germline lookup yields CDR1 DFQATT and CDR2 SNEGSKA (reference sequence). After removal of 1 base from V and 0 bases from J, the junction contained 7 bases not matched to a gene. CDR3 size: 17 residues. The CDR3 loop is CSARGTSGTLSSYEQYF. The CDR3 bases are TGCAGTGCTAGAGGGACTAGCGGGACCCTGAGCTCCTACGAGCAGTACTTC.

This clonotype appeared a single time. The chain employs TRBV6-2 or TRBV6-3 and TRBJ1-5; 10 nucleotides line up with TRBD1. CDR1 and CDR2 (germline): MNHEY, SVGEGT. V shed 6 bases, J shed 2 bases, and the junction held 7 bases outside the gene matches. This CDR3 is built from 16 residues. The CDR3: CASSRKTGGGNQPQHF. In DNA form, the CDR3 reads TGTGCCAGCAGCAGAAAGACAGGGGGCGGCAATCAGCCCCAGCATTTT.

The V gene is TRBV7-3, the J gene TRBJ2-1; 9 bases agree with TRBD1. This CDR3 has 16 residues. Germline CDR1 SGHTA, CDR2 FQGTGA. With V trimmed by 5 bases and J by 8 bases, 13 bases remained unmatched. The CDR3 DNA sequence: TGTGCCAGCAGCCCCACCACCGGGACAGGGATCGATGAGCAGTTCTTC. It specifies CASSPTTGTGIDEQFF.

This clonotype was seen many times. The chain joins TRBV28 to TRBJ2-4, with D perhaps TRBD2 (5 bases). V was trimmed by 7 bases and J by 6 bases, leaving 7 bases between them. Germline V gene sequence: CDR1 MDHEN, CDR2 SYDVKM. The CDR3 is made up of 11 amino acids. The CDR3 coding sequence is TGTGCCAGCAATGGAGGAAACATTCAGTACTTC. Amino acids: CASNGGNIQYF.

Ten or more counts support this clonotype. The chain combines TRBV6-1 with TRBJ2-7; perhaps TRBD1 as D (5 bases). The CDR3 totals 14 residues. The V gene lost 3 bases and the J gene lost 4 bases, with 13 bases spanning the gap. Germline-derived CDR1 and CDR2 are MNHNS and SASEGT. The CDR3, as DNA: TGTGCCAGCAGTGACCCCAGGGTAAGGTACGAGCAGTACTTC. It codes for CASSDPRVRYEQYF.

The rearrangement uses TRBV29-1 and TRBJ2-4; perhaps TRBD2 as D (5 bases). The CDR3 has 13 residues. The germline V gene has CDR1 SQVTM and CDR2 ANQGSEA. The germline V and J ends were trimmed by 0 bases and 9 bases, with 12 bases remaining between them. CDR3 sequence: CSVEDLLGGIQYF. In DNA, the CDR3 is TGCAGCGTTGAAGATTTACTAGGAGGCATTCAGTACTTC. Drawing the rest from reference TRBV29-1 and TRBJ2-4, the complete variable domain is SAVISQKPSRDICQRGTSLTIQCQVDSQVTMMFWYRQQPGQSLTLIATANQGSEATYESGFVIDKFPISRPNLTFSTLTVSNMSPEDSSIYLCSVEDLLGGIQYFGAGTRLSVL.

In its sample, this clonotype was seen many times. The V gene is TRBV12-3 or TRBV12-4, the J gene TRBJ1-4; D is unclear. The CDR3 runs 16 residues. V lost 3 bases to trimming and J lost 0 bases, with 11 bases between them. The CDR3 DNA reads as TGTGCCAGCAGTTTTGTGGCAGCTGCAACTAATGAAAAACTGTTTTTT. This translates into CASSFVAAATNEKLFF.

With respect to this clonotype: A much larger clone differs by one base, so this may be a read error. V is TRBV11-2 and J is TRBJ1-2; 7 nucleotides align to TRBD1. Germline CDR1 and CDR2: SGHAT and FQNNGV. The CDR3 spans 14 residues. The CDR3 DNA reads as TGTGCCGGCAGCTCCCAGACAGGGAAGAATGGCTACACCTTC. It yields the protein CAGSSQTGKNGYTF.

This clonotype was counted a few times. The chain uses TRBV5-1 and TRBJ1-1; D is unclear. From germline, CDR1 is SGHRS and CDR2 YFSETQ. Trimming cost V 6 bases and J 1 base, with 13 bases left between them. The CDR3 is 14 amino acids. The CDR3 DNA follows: TGCGCCAGCACTCTCATGAGCTCGAACACTGAAGCTTTCTTT. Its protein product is CASTLMSSNTEAFF.

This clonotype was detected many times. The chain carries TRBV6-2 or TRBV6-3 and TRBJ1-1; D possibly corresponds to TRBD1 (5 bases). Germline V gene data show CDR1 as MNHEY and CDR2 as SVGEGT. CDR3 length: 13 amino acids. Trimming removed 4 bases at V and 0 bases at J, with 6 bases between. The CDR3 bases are TGTGCCAGCAGTTTACAGGTGAACACTGAAGCTTTCTTT. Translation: CASSLQVNTEAFF.

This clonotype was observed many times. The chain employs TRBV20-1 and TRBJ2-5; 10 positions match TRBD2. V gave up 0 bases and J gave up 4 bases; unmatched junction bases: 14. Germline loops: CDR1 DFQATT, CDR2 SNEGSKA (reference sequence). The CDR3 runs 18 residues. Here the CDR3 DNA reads TGCAGTGCTAGAGATAGGAGACTAGCGGGCACTAGGGGAGAGACCCAGTACTTC. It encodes CSARDRRLAGTRGETQYF.